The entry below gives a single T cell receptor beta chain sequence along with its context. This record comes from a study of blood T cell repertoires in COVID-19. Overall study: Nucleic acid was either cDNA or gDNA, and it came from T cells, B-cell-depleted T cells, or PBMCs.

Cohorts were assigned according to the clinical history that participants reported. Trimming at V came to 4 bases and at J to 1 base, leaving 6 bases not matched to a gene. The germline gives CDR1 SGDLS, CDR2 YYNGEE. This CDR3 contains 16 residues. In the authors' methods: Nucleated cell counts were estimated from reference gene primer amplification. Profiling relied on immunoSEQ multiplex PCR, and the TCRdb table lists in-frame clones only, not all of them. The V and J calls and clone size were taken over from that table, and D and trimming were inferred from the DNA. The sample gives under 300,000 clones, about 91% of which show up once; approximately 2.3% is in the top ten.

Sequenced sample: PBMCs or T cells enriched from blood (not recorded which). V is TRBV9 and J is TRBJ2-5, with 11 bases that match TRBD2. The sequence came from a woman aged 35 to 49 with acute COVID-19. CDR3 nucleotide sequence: TGTGCCAGCAGCCGACCCGGGACTAGCGGCCAAGAGACCCAGTACTTC. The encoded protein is CASSRPGTSGQETQYF.